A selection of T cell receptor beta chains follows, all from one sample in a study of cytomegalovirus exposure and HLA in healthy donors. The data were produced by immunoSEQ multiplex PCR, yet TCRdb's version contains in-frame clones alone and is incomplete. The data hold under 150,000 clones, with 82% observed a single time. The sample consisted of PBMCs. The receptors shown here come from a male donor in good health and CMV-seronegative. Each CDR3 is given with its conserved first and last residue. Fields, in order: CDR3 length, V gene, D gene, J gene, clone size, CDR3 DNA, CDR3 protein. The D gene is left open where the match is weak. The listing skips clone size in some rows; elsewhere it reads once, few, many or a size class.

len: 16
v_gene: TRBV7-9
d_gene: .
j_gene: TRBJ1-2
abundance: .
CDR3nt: TGTGCCAGCAGCTTAGCTTTCCTTAAAACGCGGGATGGCTACACCTTC
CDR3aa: CASSLAFLKTRDGYTF

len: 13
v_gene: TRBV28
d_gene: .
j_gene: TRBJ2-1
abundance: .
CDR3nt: TGTGCCAGCAGTTCCGCGATCTACAATGAGCAGTTCTTC
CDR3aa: CASSSAIYNEQFF

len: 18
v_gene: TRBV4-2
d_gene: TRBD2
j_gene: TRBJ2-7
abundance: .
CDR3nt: TGTGCCAGCAGCCAAGACGGACTAGCGGGTCTCCTATCCTACGAGCAGTACTTC
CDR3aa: CASSQDGLAGLLSYEQYF

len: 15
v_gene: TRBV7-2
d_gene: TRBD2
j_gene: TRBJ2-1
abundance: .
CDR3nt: TGTGCCAGCAGCTTACCCAGCGGGATTATCAATGAGCAGTTCTTC
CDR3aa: CASSLPSGIINEQFF

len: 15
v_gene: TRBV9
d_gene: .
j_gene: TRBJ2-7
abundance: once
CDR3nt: TGTGCCAGCAGCGGGGGCAAGGGTTGGTCCTACGAGCAGTACTTC
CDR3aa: CASSGGKGWSYEQYF

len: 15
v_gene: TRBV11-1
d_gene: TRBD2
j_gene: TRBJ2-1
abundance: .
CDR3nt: TGTGCCAGCAGCTTAGGAGCGGGAGACCTCAATGAGCAGTTCTTC
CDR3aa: CASSLGAGDLNEQFF

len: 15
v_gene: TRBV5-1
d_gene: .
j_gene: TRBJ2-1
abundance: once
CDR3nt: TGCGCCAGCAGCTTGGGGCAGGGCGTGGGGAATGAGCAGTTCTTC
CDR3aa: CASSLGQGVGNEQFF

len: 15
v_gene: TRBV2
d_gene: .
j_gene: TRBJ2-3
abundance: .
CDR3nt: TGTGCCAGCAGTGAACTCACGAAGGGGACAGATACGCAGTATTTT
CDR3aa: CASSELTKGTDTQYF

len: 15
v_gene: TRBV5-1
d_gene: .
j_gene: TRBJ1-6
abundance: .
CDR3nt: TGCGCCAGCAGCCCCAAACAGGGTACGAGATCACCCCTCCACTTT
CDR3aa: CASSPKQGTRSPLHF

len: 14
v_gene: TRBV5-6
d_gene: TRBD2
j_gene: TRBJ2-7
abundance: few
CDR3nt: TGTGCCAGCTGGGGGGGAGGACGACGGGACGAGCAGTACTTC
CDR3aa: CASWGGGRRDEQYF

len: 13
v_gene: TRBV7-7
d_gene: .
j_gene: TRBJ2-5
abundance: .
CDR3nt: TGTGCTAGCAGCTTAGCGGAGGGGAGGACCCAGTACTTC
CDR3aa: CASSLAEGRTQYF

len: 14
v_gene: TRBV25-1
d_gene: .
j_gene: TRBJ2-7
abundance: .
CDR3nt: TGTGCCAGCAGTGGTAGCCGCAAGGACTACGAGCAGTACTTC
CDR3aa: CASSGSRKDYEQYF

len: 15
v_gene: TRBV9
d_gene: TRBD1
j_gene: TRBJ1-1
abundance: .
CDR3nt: TGTGCCAGCAGCGTAGAACAGGGGGCGAACACTGAAGCTTTCTTT
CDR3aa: CASSVEQGANTEAFF

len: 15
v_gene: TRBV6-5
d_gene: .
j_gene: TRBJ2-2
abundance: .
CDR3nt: TGTGCCAGCAGTTACGGAGGGTTGGACACCGGGGAGCTGTTTTTT
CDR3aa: CASSYGGLDTGELFF

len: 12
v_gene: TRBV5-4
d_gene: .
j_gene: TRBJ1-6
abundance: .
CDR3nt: TGTGCCAGCAGCGACACTTGGTCACCCCTCCACTTT
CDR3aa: CASSDTWSPLHF

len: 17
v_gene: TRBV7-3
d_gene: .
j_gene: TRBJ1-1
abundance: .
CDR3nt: TGTGCCAGCAGCTTAAATAGTTGGGGCGGGATGAACACTGAAGCTTTCTTT
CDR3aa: CASSLNSWGGMNTEAFF

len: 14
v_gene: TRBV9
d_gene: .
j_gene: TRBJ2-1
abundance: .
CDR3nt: TGTGCCAGCTCCCGGAGGAGCTCCTACAATGAGCAGTTCTTC
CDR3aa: CASSRRSSYNEQFF

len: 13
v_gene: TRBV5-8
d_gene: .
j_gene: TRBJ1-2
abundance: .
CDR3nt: TGTGCCAGCAGCTTGAACAGGAACTATGGCTACACCTTC
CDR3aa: CASSLNRNYGYTF

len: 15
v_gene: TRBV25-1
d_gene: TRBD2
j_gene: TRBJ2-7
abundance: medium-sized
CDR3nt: TGTGCCAGCAGTGGGAAGCGGGGGGCCTCCTACGAGCAGTACTTC
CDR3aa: CASSGKRGASYEQYF

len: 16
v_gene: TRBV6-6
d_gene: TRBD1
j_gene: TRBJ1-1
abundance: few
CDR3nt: TGTGCCAGCAGCCCAACCGACAGGGGAGAGGACACTGAAGCTTTCTTT
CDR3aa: CASSPTDRGEDTEAFF

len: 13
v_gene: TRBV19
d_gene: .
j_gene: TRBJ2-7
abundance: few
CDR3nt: TGTGCCAGTAGTATAGCACATCCCTACGAGCAGTACTTC
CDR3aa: CASSIAHPYEQYF

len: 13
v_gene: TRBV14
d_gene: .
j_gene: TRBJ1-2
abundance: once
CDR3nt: TGTGCCAGCAGCGAAACAGGGATCTATGGCTACACCTTC
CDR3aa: CASSETGIYGYTF

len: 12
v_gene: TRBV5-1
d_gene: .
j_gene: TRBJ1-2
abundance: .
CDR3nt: TGCGCCAGCAGCTTGGGAGGGTTCGGCTACACCTTC
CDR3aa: CASSLGGFGYTF

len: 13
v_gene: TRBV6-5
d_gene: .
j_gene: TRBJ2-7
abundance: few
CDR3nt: TGTGCCAGCAGTCCACTTCAGGGCTACGAGCAGTACTTC
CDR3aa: CASSPLQGYEQYF